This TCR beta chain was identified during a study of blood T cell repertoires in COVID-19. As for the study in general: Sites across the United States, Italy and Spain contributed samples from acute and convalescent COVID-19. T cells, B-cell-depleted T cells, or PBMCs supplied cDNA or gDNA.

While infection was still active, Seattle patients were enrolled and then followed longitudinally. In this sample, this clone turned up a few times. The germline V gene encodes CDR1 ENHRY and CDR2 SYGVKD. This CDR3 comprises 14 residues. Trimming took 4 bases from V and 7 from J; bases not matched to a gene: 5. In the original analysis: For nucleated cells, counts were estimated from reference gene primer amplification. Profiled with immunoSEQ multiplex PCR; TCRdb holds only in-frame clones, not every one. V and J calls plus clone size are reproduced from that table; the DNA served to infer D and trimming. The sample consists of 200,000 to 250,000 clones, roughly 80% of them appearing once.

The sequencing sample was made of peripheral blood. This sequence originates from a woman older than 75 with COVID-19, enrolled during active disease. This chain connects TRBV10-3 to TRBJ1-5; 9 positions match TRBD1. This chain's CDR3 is CAISVGTGRQPQHF. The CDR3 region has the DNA TGTGCCATCAGTGTTGGGACAGGGCGCCAGCCCCAGCATTTT.